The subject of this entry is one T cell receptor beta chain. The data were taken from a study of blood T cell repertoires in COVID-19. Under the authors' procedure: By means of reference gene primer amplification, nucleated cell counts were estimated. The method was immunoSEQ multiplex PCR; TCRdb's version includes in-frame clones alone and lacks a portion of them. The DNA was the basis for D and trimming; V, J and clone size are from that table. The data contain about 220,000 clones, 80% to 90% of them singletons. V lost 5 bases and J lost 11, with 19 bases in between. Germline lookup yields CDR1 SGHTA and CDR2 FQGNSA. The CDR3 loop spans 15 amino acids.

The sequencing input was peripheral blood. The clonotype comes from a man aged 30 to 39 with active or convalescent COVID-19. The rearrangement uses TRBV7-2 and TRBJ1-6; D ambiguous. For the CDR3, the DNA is TGTGCCAGCAGCCTGTCGCGGAGGGCGGGAACACCCCTCCACTTT. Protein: CASSLSRRAGTPLHF.